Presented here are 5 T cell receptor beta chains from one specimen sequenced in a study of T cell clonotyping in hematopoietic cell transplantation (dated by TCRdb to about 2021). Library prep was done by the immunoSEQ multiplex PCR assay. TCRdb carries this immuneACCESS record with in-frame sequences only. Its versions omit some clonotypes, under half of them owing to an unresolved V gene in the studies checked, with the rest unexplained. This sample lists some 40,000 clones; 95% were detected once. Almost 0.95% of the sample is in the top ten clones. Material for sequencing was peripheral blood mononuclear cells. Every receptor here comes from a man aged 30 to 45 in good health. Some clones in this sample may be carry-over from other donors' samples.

CDR3 region: CASSPLGGSEQYF. The CDR3 DNA reads as TGTGCCAGCTCACCTCTCGGGGGATCGGAGCAGTACTTC. V gene TRBV18 combines with J gene TRBJ2-7; D possibly corresponds to TRBD2 (6 bases). The CDR3 loop spans 13 amino acids. V dropped 3 bases and J dropped 7 bases, with 13 bases sitting between them. Germline V gene data show CDR1 as KGHSH and CDR2 as LQKENI.

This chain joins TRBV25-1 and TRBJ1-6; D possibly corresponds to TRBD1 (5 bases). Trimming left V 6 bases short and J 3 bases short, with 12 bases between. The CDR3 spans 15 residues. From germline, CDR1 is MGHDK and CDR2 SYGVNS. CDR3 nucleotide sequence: TGTGCCAGCAGCTCCGGGACGGACTATAATTCACCCCTCCACTTT. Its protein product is CASSSGTDYNSPLHF.

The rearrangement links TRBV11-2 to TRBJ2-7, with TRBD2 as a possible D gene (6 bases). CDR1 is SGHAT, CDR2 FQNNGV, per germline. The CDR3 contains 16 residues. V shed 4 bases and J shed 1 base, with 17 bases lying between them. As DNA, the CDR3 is TGTGCCAGCAGCTCCCCTTACCGGGACTTATCCTACGAGCAGTACTTC. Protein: CASSSPYRDLSYEQYF.

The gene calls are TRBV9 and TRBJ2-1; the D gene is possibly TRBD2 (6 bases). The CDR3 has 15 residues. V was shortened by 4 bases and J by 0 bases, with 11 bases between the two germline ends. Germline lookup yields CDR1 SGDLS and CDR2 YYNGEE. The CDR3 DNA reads TGTGCCAGCAGCCCAGAGGAGGGCTCCTACAATGAGCAGTTCTTC. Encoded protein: CASSPEEGSYNEQFF.

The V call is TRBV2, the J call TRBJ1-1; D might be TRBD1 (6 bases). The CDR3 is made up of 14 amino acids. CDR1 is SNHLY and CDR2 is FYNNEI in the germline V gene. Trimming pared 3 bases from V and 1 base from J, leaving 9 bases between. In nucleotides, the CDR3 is TGTGCCAGCAGTGATGAACAGGGGAACACTGAAGCTTTCTTT. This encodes CASSDEQGNTEAFF.